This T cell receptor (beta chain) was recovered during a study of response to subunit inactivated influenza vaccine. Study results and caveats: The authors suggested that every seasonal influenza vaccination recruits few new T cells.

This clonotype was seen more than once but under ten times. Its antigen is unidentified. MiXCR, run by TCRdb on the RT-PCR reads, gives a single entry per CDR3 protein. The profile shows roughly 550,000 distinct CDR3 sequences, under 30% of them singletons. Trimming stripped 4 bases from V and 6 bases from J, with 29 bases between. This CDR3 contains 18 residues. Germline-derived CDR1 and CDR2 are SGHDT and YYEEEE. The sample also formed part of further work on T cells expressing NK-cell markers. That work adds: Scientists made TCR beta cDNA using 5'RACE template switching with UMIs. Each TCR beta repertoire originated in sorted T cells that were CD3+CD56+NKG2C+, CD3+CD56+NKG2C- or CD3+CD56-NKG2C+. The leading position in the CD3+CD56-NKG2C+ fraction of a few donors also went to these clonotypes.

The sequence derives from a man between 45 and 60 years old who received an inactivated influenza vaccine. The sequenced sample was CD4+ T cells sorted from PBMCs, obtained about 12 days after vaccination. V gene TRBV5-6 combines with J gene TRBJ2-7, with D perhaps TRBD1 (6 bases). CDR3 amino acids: CASSRVKKQGTYLTEQYF. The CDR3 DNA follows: TGTGCCAGCAGCCGAGTAAAGAAACAGGGAACGTACCTAACCGAGCAGTACTTC.